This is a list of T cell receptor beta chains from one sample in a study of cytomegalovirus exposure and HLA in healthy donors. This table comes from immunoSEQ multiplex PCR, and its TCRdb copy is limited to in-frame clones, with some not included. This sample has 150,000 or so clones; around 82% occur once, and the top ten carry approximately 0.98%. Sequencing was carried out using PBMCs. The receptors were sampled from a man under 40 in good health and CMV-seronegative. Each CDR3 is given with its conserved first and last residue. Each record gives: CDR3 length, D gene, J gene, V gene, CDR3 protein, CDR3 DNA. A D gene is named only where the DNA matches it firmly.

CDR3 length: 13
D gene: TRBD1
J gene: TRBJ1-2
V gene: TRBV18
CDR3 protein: CASSGQVIAGYTF
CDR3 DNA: TGTGCCAGCTCAGGACAGGTTATCGCTGGCTACACCTTC

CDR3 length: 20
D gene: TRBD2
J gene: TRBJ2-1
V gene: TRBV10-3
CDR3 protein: CAINTPGTSGGGSLGNEQFF
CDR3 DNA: TGTGCCATCAATACCCCCGGGACTAGCGGGGGGGGAAGTCTAGGCAATGAGCAGTTCTTC

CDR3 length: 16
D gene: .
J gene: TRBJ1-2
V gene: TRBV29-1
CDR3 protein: CSVTSGKGEFLYGYTF
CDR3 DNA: TGCAGCGTTACCTCGGGAAAGGGGGAATTCCTCTATGGCTACACCTTC

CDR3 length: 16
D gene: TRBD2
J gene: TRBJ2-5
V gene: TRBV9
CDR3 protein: CASSAGTSGIGETQYF
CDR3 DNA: TGTGCCAGCAGCGCGGGGACTAGCGGGATAGGTGAGACCCAGTACTTC

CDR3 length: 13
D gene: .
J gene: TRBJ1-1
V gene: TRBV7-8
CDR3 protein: CASSLQVVSEAFF
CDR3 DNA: TGTGCCAGCAGCTTACAGGTAGTGTCTGAAGCTTTCTTT

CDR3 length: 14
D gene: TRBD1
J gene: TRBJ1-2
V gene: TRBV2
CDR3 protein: CASREQGASYGYTF
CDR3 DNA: TGTGCCAGCAGAGAACAGGGGGCGTCGTATGGCTACACCTTC

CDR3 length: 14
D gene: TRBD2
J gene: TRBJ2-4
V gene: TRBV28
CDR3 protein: CASSTLGGKNIQYF
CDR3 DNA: TGTGCCAGCAGTACCTTGGGGGGGAAAAACATTCAGTACTTC

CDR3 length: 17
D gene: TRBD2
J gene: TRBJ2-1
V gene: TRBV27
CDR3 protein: CASSLLAGTLSYNEQFF
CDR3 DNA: TGTGCCAGCAGTTTACTAGCGGGGACGCTCTCCTACAATGAGCAGTTCTTC

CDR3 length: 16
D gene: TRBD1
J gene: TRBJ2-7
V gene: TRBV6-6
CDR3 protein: CASSYLLGTGDYEQYF
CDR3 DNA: TGTGCCAGCAGTTATCTTTTGGGGACAGGGGATTACGAGCAGTACTTC

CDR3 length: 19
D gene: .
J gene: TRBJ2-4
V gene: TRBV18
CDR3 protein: CASSLEPLAGQGAKNIQYF
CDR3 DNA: TGTGCCAGCTCACTAGAACCTCTAGCGGGACAGGGGGCCAAAAACATTCAGTACTTC

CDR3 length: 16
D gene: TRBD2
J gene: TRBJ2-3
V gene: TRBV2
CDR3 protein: CASSGEGAGTGDTQYF
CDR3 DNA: TGTGCCAGCAGTGGGGAAGGAGCGGGAACGGGAGATACGCAGTATTTT

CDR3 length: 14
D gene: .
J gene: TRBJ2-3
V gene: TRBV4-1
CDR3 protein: CASSHGGASDTQYF
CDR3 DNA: TGCGCCAGCAGCCACGGAGGTGCCTCAGATACGCAGTATTTT

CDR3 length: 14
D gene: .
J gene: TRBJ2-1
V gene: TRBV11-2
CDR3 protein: CASSLSGVRNEQFF
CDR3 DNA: TGTGCCAGCAGCTTATCGGGAGTGCGGAATGAGCAGTTCTTC

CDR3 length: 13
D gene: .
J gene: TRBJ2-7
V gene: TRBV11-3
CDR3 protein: CASSLELAYEQYF
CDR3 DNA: TGTGCCAGCAGCTTAGAACTAGCCTACGAGCAGTACTTC

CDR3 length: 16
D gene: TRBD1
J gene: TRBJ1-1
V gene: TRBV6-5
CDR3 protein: CASSYAGTGIEGRAFF
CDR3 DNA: TGTGCCAGCAGTTACGCGGGGACAGGGATCGAGGGGAGAGCTTTCTTT

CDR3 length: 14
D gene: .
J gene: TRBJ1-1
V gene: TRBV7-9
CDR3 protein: CASSLVASWTEAFF
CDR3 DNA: TGTGCCAGCAGCTTAGTTGCAAGCTGGACTGAAGCTTTCTTT

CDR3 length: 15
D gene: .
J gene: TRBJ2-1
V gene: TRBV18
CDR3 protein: CASSPSLGFLGEQFF
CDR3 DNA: TGTGCCAGCTCACCATCCCTAGGCTTCTTGGGTGAGCAGTTCTTC

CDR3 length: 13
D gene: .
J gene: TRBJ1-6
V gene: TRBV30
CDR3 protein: CAWSAVSNSPLHF
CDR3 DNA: TGTGCCTGGAGCGCAGTATCTAATTCACCCCTCCACTTT

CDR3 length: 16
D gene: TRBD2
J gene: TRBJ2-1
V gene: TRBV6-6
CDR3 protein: CASSYYAGGGNNEQFF
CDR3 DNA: TGTGCCAGCAGTTACTATGCTGGCGGGGGAAACAATGAGCAGTTCTTC

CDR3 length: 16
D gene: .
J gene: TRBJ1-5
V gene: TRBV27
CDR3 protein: CASSLSPRQGSQPQHF
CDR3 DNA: TGTGCCAGCAGTTTATCCCCCCGGCAGGGAAGTCAGCCCCAGCATTTT

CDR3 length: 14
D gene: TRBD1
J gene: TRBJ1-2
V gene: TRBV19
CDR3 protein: CASRPDRVNYGYTF
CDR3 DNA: TGTGCCAGTAGGCCGGACAGGGTCAACTATGGCTACACCTTC

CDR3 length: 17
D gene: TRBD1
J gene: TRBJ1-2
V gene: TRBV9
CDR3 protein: CASSVVGGTGGVYGYTF
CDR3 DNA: TGTGCCAGCAGCGTAGTAGGCGGGACAGGGGGCGTCTATGGCTACACCTTC